This T cell receptor beta chain was observed in a study of T cell changes during pregnancy in multiple sclerosis. The CDR3 has 13 residues. V gave up 8 bases and J gave up 7 bases, with 17 bases separating them. Germline V gene data show CDR1 as SNHLY and CDR2 as FYNNEI. Assay: immunoSEQ multiplex PCR; the TCRdb copy retains only in-frame clones and omits some. The data contain 65,000 to 85,000 clones, roughly 90% of them singletons. J is TRBJ1-1 and V is TRBV2; maybe TRBD1 (5 bases). The receptor was isolated from a female donor in good health, enrolled as a control in a pregnancy study. The sample in question was peripheral blood, obtained in the first trimester of pregnancy. The CDR3 protein is CASGGLPGDEAFF. The CDR3 DNA sequence: TGTGCCAGCGGGGGACTCCCGGGGGATGAAGCTTTCTTT.